The next 16 T cell receptor beta chains were all read from a single sample in a study of early stage breast cancer tumors. Repertoires were generated with immunoSEQ multiplex PCR, while TCRdb's copy carries only in-frame clones and drops some. Here the sample spans about 9,900 clones, 60% to 65% being singletons. Sequenced sample: breast tumor tissue. Receptor source: a person in their sixties or seventies with breast cancer.

The rearrangement links TRBV28 to TRBJ2-3; 9 positions agree with TRBD1. The germline V gene encodes CDR1 MDHEN and CDR2 SYDVKM. V was clipped by 5 bases and J by 2 bases; unmatched bases: 8. The CDR3 runs to 16 residues. The CDR3 DNA sequence: TGTGCCAGCAGTACCTCTAGGACAGGGGACACAGATACGCAGTATTTT. Its translation: CASSTSRTGDTDTQYF.

This clone occurred a few times. The chain is built from TRBV7-9 and TRBJ2-7; D is possibly TRBD1 (6 bases). Germline V gene sequence: CDR1 SEHNR, CDR2 FQNEAQ (reference sequence). The CDR3 runs to 11 residues. Trimming removed 5 bases at V and 6 bases at J, with 8 bases between. In nucleotides, the CDR3 is TGTGCCAGCAGCCGAGGGGGCGAGCAGTACTTC. Its translation is CASSRGGEQYF.

The V and J genes are TRBV5-4 and TRBJ2-7, with TRBD1 identical over 12 bases. This CDR3 spans 18 amino acids. The germline V gene encodes CDR1 SGHNT and CDR2 YYREEE (reference sequence). With V trimmed by 4 bases and J by 4 bases, 15 bases remained unmatched. The CDR3 loop is CASSLGTGGYQSVYEQYF. The CDR3 DNA follows: TGTGCCAGCAGCCTCGGGACAGGGGGCTACCAATCAGTGTACGAGCAGTACTTC.

The chain couples TRBV7-9 to TRBJ2-7; D not resolved. The germline CDR1 and CDR2 sequences are SEHNR and FQNEAQ (reference sequence). Deletions cut 1 base from V and 3 bases from J, with 1 base between. This CDR3 has 11 amino acids. The CDR3: CASSLDYEQYF. CDR3 coding DNA: TGTGCCAGCAGCTTAGACTACGAGCAGTACTTC.

This clone is labeled large. The V call is TRBV13, the J call TRBJ2-1, with D unclear. CDR3 length: 14 residues. Trimming stripped 4 bases from V and 8 bases from J, with 15 bases between. Germline lookup yields CDR1 PRHDT and CDR2 FYEKMQ (reference sequence). The CDR3 DNA reads TGTGCCAGCAGCTATAGGGCGAAGGAGCATGAGCAGTTCTTC. Residues: CASSYRAKEHEQFF.

This chain links TRBV5-1 with TRBJ2-5; D is unclear. CDR1 SGHRS and CDR2 YFSETQ come from the germline V gene. This CDR3 has 11 residues. The V gene lost 1 base and the J gene lost 4 bases, with 2 bases spanning the gap. CDR3 loop: CASSLLETQYF. The CDR3 bases are TGCGCCAGCAGCTTGTTAGAGACCCAGTACTTC.

The V and J genes are TRBV5-1 and TRBJ1-5; a weak D match, TRBD1 (5 bases). This CDR3 contains 14 residues. Germline lookup yields CDR1 SGHRS and CDR2 YFSETQ. Trimming took 2 bases from V and 1 from J, leaving 7 bases between them. The CDR3, as DNA: TGCGCCAGCAGCTTAGGGGAGAGCAATCAGCCCCAGCATTTT. It codes for CASSLGESNQPQHF.

V and J are TRBV14 and TRBJ2-7; D is undetermined. The germline gives CDR1 SGHDN, CDR2 FVKESK. CDR3 length: 14 amino acids. Trimming removed 3 bases at V and 2 bases at J, with 11 bases between. The DNA for the CDR3 is TGTGCCAGCAGCCAGGGTCTTAGGGCCTACGAGCAGTACTTC. This translates into CASSQGLRAYEQYF.

This clone has just a few counts. The chain has TRBV20-1 and TRBJ2-7; D may be TRBD1 or TRBD2 (5 bases each). V lost 7 bases to trimming and J lost 2 bases, with 9 bases between them. CDR1 and CDR2 from the germline V gene are DFQATT and SNEGSKA (reference sequence). The CDR3 spans 11 residues. CDR3 protein: CSGDDTYEQYF. CDR3 DNA sequence: TGCAGTGGGGACGATACCTACGAGCAGTACTTC.

The chain uses TRBV18 and TRBJ2-3; TRBD1 is a possible D gene (6 bases). The CDR3 loop spans 12 amino acids. V gave up 2 bases and J gave up 6 bases, with 6 bases separating them. Germline CDR1 and CDR2: KGHSH and LQKENI. The CDR3 DNA follows: TGTGCCAGCTCACCAGGGGGCGATACGCAGTATTTT. Protein sequence: CASSPGGDTQYF.

In this sample, this clone turned up once. The V and J genes are TRBV5-8 and TRBJ1-1; TRBD1 might be the D (5 bases). The CDR3 has 14 residues. From germline, CDR1 is SGHTS and CDR2 YDEGEE. V lost 6 bases to trimming and J lost 0 bases, with 12 bases between them. The CDR3 loop reads CASILWGMNTEAFF. The DNA of the CDR3 is TGTGCCAGCATTTTATGGGGGATGAACACTGAAGCTTTCTTT.

This clone showed up just a few times. The chain links TRBV7-6 to TRBJ1-3; 8 positions match TRBD1. The CDR3 is made up of 17 amino acids. The germline V gene encodes CDR1 SGHVS and CDR2 FNYEAQ. J was trimmed by 1 base and V by 5 bases; bases with no gene match: 10. The CDR3, as DNA: TGTGCCAGCAGCCTGGACAGGGAGCTCTGGTCTGGAAACACCATATATTTT. It codes for CASSLDRELWSGNTIYF.

In its sample, this clone was seen a few times. This sequence joins TRBV6-1 and TRBJ1-6; TRBD1 is a possible D gene (5 bases). This CDR3 contains 14 residues. Germline assignment: CDR1 MNHNS and CDR2 SASEGT. Trimming removed 4 bases at V and 2 bases at J, with 6 bases between. The CDR3 coding sequence is TGTGCCAGCAGTGCGGGGCCCTATAATTCACCCCTCCACTTT. Translating gives CASSAGPYNSPLHF.

This rearrangement joins TRBV6-5 to TRBJ2-7; 7 bases are shared with TRBD1. The J segment lost 2 bases and the V segment lost 4 bases, leaving 8 bases of the junction unmatched. The CDR3 is made up of 15 amino acids. Germline CDR1 is MNHEY and CDR2 is SVGAGI. The CDR3 DNA reads TGTGCCAGCAGTTCACGAGGGACAGCCCCCTACGAGCAGTACTTC. Translating gives CASSSRGTAPYEQYF.

The V call is TRBV6-1, the J call TRBJ2-7, with TRBD1 matching over 9 bases. V gave up 1 base and J gave up 4 bases; unmatched junction bases: 5. Looked up from germline, CDR1 is MNHNS and CDR2 is SASEGT. CDR3 size: 15 residues. Here the CDR3 DNA reads TGTGCCAGCAGTGAAGGGACAGGGGAGGGGTACGAGCAGTACTTC. Translating gives CASSEGTGEGYEQYF.

This chain links TRBV19 with TRBJ1-1; TRBD1 is a possible D gene (5 bases). The V gene lost 8 bases and the J gene lost 3 bases, with 13 bases spanning the gap. The CDR3 covers 13 residues. CDR1 is LNHDA and CDR2 is SQIVND in the germline V gene (reference sequence). CDR3 region: CASGVKGDTEAFF. CDR3 DNA: TGTGCCAGTGGGGTGAAAGGGGACACTGAAGCTTTCTTT.